Listed here is a single T cell receptor (beta chain). This entry comes from a study of shared T cell receptors in the human thymus. The method was immunoSEQ multiplex PCR; TCRdb's version includes in-frame clones alone and lacks a portion of them. The sample yields some 760,000 clones, 80% to 90% seen once. The same data also contributed to another study, on human thymus T cells. As that study records: Thymus was obtained from resections taken during corrective heart surgery. A high degree of thymic repertoire overlap among unrelated individuals was reported in related research.

This TCR derives from a girl less than two years old with a congenital heart defect. The sample taken for sequencing was thymocytes.

Here the CDR3 DNA reads TGTGCCAGCAGCTTATGGGGCTTTAATGAAAAACTGTTTTTT. This sequence encodes CASSLWGFNEKLFF. The rearrangement links TRBV5-4 to TRBJ1-4; weak D call: TRBD1 (5 bases). Germline CDR1 is SGHNT and CDR2 is YYREEE (reference sequence). The CDR3 extends over 14 amino acids. Deletions cut 2 bases from V and 4 bases from J, with 9 bases between. Combining the CDR3 with reference TRBV5-4 and TRBJ1-4 gives the whole variable domain ETGVTQSPTHLIKTRGQQVTLRCSSQSGHNTVSWYQQALGQGPQFIFQYYREEENGRGNFPPRFSGLQFPNYSSELNVNALELDDSALYLCASSLWGFNEKLFFGSGTQLSVL.